This T cell receptor (beta chain) was identified during a study of blood T cell repertoires in COVID-19. Study in general: COVID-19 samples collected from the United States, Italy and Spain covered acute and convalescent phases. Sample material is recorded as cDNA or gDNA derived from T cells, B-cell-depleted T cells, or PBMCs.

The cohort comprised adults aged about 18 to 89 years residing in about 25 US areas. In the original processing: Estimation of nucleated cell counts was performed using reference gene primer amplification. Profiling relied on immunoSEQ multiplex PCR, and the TCRdb table lists in-frame clones only, not all of them. That table is the source of V, J and clone size, and D and trimming were worked out from the DNA. Of approximately 150,000 clones listed, roughly 86% are singletons. There are 16 residues in the CDR3. Trimming removed 6 bases from V and 4 bases from J, with 18 bases in between. Germline V CDR1 and CDR2: SNHLY, FYNNEI.

Specimen: PBMCs or T cells enriched from blood (not recorded which). The TCR originated in a woman aged 50 to 65 with acute COVID-19. The chain carries TRBV2 and TRBJ2-2; maybe TRBD1 (5 bases). CDR3 protein: CASRGDRLRSTGELFF. The DNA of the CDR3 is TGTGCCAGCAGGGGCGACAGATTGAGGAGCACCGGGGAGCTGTTTTTT.